One sample yielded the 22 T cell receptor beta chains listed below, sequenced in a study of regulatory T cells in long-lasting Graves disease. Time point reported: persistent/refractory GD, antithyroid drugs over 5 years with positive TRAb. RNA from PBMCs was the source of the TCR library. Arm-PCR with iRepertoire HTBI primers amplified the CDR3 regions for these TCR beta libraries. TCRdb used MiXCR to reprocess the multiplex PCR reads, holding one entry per CDR3 protein. The repertoire has about 470,000 distinct CDR3 sequences, less than 25% of them found once; the top ten carry 7% to 9.5%. Sequences were derived from peripheral blood mononuclear cells (PBMCs), sampled when the disease was refractory, from a patient treated with antithyroid drugs. The origin of the receptors is a female donor with Graves disease.

This clonotype has only a few counts. The chain uses TRBV30 and TRBJ2-1; TRBD1 is a possible D gene (5 bases). Germline CDR1 reads GTSNPN; CDR2 reads SVGIG (reference sequence). Trimming took 0 bases from V and 13 from J, leaving 10 bases between them. The CDR3 runs to 11 residues. The CDR3 loop is CAWSVGQPQFF. The DNA of the CDR3 is TGTGCCTGGAGTGTGGGGCAGCCTCAGTTCTTC. Based on the CDR3 plus reference TRBV30 and TRBJ2-1, the full variable domain is SQTIHQWPATLVQPVGSPLSLECTVEGTSNPNLYWYRQAAGRGLQLLFYSVGIGQISSEVPQNLSASRPQDRQFILSSKKLLLSDSGFYLCAWSVGQPQFFGPGTRLTVL.

This clonotype was observed at least ten times. The germline gene is not matched at one end of the junction; a read error may be the cause. The chain employs TRBV7-9 and TRBJ2-5, with D unclear. Germline values: CDR1 SEHNR, CDR2 FQNEAQ (reference sequence). The CDR3 spans 14 residues. For the CDR3, the DNA is TGTGCCAGCAGCTTAGGCCAATCGGGCCTACCGTGGAACTTC. This gives the protein CASSLGQSGLPWNF. Supplemented by reference TRBV7-9 and TRBJ2-5, the full variable domain reads DTGVSQNPRHKITKRGQNVTFRCDPISEHNRLYWYRQTLGQGPEFLTYFQNEAQLEKSRLLSDRFSAERPKGSFSTLEIQRTEQGDSAMYLCASSLGQSGLPWNFGPGTRLLVL.

This clonotype was seen a handful of times. The chain combines TRBV2 with TRBJ2-6, with 11 bases aligning to TRBD1. After removal of 5 bases from V and 4 bases from J, the junction contained 4 bases not matched to a gene. Germline V CDR1 and CDR2: SNHLY, FYNNEI. The CDR3 loop spans 16 amino acids. The CDR3 region is CASSMDRGLGANVLTF. The CDR3, as DNA: TGTGCCAGCAGTATGGACAGGGGGCTCGGGGCCAACGTCCTGACTTTC.

This clonotype was counted at least ten times. The chain uses TRBV7-3 and TRBJ2-7; the match to TRBD2 covers 16 bases. The CDR3 is 16 residues long. V shed 2 bases, J shed 7 bases, and the junction held 5 bases outside the gene matches. In germline, CDR1 is SGHTA, CDR2 FQGTGA. The CDR3: CASSLGTSGRAGEQYF. The CDR3, as DNA: TGTGCCAGCAGCTTAGGGACTAGCGGGAGGGCCGGTGAGCAGTACTTC.

The rearrangement joins TRBV28 to TRBJ2-5; 9 bases are shared with TRBD2. The trim removed 6 bases at V and 1 base at J, leaving 6 bases unmatched. Germline V gene sequence: CDR1 MDHEN, CDR2 SYDVKM. The CDR3 has 15 residues. In DNA form, the CDR3 reads TGTGCCAGCAGCATAGCGGGAGAAGGCCAAGAGACCCAGTACTTC. It translates to CASSIAGEGQETQYF.

The rearrangement uses TRBV7-6 and TRBJ2-7, with D perhaps matching TRBD2 (5 bases). The CDR3 extends over 13 amino acids. CDR1 is SGHVS and CDR2 is FNYEAQ in the germline V gene. The V end was cut by 7 bases, the J end by 6 bases, with 16 bases between. The CDR3 reads CASNPLGRSEQYF. The CDR3 DNA is TGTGCCAGCAACCCACTAGGTCGGAGCGAGCAGTACTTC.

This chain joins TRBV30 and TRBJ1-2; D may be TRBD1 (6 bases). This CDR3 is 13 amino acids long. The germline V and J ends were trimmed by 3 bases and 6 bases, with 14 bases remaining between them. The germline V gene has CDR1 GTSNPN and CDR2 SVGIG (reference sequence). CDR3 protein: CAWRPGTRDGYTF. The CDR3 bases are TGTGCCTGGAGACCCGGGACACGGGATGGCTACACCTTC.

This clonotype was found a few times. The rearrangement joins TRBV14 to TRBJ2-7; 9 nucleotides align to TRBD2. V shed 4 bases and J 3 bases; nucleotides not matched to a gene: 7. CDR3 length: 15 amino acids. Germline V gene lookup returns CDR1 SGHDN and CDR2 FVKESK. DNA of the CDR3: TGTGCCAGCAGCCTTATAGCGGGAGTTAGCTACGAGCAGTACTTC. It yields the protein CASSLIAGVSYEQYF.

Points on this clonotype: Being one base from a much bigger clone, this may be a read error. The chain recombines TRBV2 with TRBJ2-5, with 10 nucleotides matching TRBD1. This CDR3 has 15 amino acids. Germline V CDR1 and CDR2: SNHLY, FYNNEI. The CDR3 protein is CASSLPGQGSEAQYF. The CDR3 DNA is TGTGCCAGCAGCTTGCCGGGACAGGGGTCAGAGGCCCAGTACTTC.

This clonotype appeared many times. The V gene is TRBV5-1, the J gene TRBJ2-7; 7 nucleotides match TRBD1. J lost 3 bases, V lost 0 bases, and 6 bases had no gene match. The CDR3 spans 15 residues. In germline, CDR1 is SGHRS, CDR2 YFSETQ. The CDR3, as DNA: TGCGCCAGCAGCTTGGACAGGGGCTTGATCTACGAGCAGTACTTC. Its protein product is CASSLDRGLIYEQYF.

This clonotype has a count of ten or more. The chain employs TRBV2 and TRBJ1-4, with D unresolved. Germline loops: CDR1 SNHLY, CDR2 FYNNEI. Deletions cut 7 bases from V and 5 bases from J, with 11 bases between. CDR3 length: 13 residues. CDR3 region: CASNSRYNEKLFF. The CDR3 region has the DNA TGTGCCAGCAATAGCAGGTACAATGAAAAACTGTTTTTT.

This chain joins TRBV6-1 and TRBJ1-1; 7 nucleotides agree with TRBD1. V shed 6 bases, J shed 5 bases, and the junction held 9 bases outside the gene matches. CDR1 is MNHNS and CDR2 is SASEGT in the germline V gene. The CDR3 contains 14 residues. CDR3 residues: CASSHGDSGTEAFF. The CDR3 nucleotides are TGTGCCAGCAGCCACGGGGACAGCGGAACTGAAGCTTTCTTT.

The chain links TRBV3-1 to TRBJ2-2; TRBD2 aligns across 11 bases. This CDR3 region has 19 residues. Germline CDR1 and CDR2: LGHDT and YNNKEL (reference sequence). J lost 0 bases, V lost 4 bases, and 10 bases had no gene match. CDR3 protein: CASSRVLAGGATNTGELFF. The DNA for the CDR3 is TGTGCCAGCAGCCGGGTCCTAGCGGGAGGTGCCACGAACACCGGGGAGCTGTTTTTT.

The chain is built from TRBV5-1 and TRBJ2-2, with D possibly being TRBD2 (6 bases). From germline, CDR1 is SGHRS and CDR2 YFSETQ. The CDR3 totals 13 residues. The V end lost 4 bases, the J end lost 6 bases, and 10 bases lay between the germline ends. CDR3 nucleotides: TGCGCCAGCAGCGGCGGACTACCCGGGGAGCTGTTTTTT. Protein product: CASSGGLPGELFF.

This clonotype was observed at least ten times. This chain connects TRBV2 to TRBJ2-5, with a possible D match to TRBD2 (5 bases). CDR3 length equals 12 residues. Germline V gene data show CDR1 as SNHLY and CDR2 as FYNNEI. Trimming stripped 7 bases from V and 10 bases from J, with 16 bases between. CDR3 residues: CASTAAERGQYF. Here the CDR3 DNA reads TGTGCCAGCACGGCAGCGGAGCGAGGCCAGTACTTC.

This clonotype was recorded a few times. This chain joins TRBV12-3 or TRBV12-4 and TRBJ2-1, with D maybe TRBD2 (5 bases). V was shortened by 7 bases and J by 2 bases, with 15 bases between the two germline ends. CDR3 size: 15 residues. CDR3: CASTQKPGTYNEQFF. CDR3 coding DNA: TGTGCCAGCACCCAGAAACCGGGAACCTACAATGAGCAGTTCTTC.

This clonotype was picked up many times. The rearrangement uses TRBV7-6 and TRBJ2-7; perhaps TRBD1 as D (6 bases). V was shortened by 3 bases and J by 2 bases, with 8 bases between the two germline ends. The length of the CDR3 is 13 residues. Germline CDR1 is SGHVS and CDR2 is FNYEAQ. CDR3 loop: CASSLDRPYEQYF. CDR3 nucleotides: TGTGCCAGCAGCTTGGACAGACCCTACGAGCAGTACTTC.

The V gene is TRBV29-1, the J gene TRBJ2-2; D is possibly TRBD1 or TRBD2 (5 bases each). V was pared by 5 bases and J by 4 bases, with 14 bases between. Germline CDR1 is SQVTM and CDR2 is ANQGSEA. The CDR3 loop spans 14 amino acids. This chain's CDR3 is CSVLRGDGTGELFF. In DNA form, the CDR3 reads TGCAGCGTTCTACGAGGGGATGGCACCGGGGAGCTGTTTTTT.

The genes are TRBV7-8 and TRBJ2-7; D gene uncertain. The germline CDR1 and CDR2 sequences are SGHVS and FQNEAQ. Trimming pared 5 bases from V and 1 base from J, leaving 15 bases between. CDR3 size: 15 residues. Here the CDR3 reads CASSRKRIVSYEQYF. As DNA, the CDR3 is TGTGCCAGCAGCCGGAAGAGGATTGTGTCCTACGAGCAGTACTTC.

This clonotype was counted only a few times. This is likely a read error, given that the CDR3 carries no conserved phenylalanine or tryptophan at its end. It is unclear where the CDR3 begins or ends on the DNA, so no DNA is shown, and the CDR3 is as TCRdb lists it. CDR3: CASSDGPEVKL. J is TRBJ1-1 and V is TRBV25-1. The germline gives CDR1 MGHDK, CDR2 SYGVNS. The CDR3 is made up of 11 amino acids, end residues included.

A few counts support this clonotype. The rearrangement links TRBV2 to TRBJ2-1, with 14 nucleotides matching TRBD2. The ends lost 11 bases at V and 4 bases at J; junction bases unmatched: 10. The CDR3 sequence is 16 residues long. Germline values: CDR1 SNHLY, CDR2 FYNNEI. The CDR3 nucleotides are TGTGCCGGAAAGCGGACTAGCGGGAGGCAATACAATGAGCAGTTCTTC. Translating gives CAGKRTSGRQYNEQFF.

This clonotype was picked up many times. Its ends do not fully match the called genes, so a read error is possible. Written as DNA, the CDR3 is TGTGCCAGCAGCCAAGATCGGACACGAGATGCCTACGAACAGTACTTC. Translating gives CASSQDRTRDAYEQYF. The chain recombines TRBV3-1 with TRBJ2-7; TRBD1 might be the D (5 bases). CDR3 length: 16 residues. The V gene's germline CDR1 is LGHDT and CDR2 YNNKEL (reference sequence).